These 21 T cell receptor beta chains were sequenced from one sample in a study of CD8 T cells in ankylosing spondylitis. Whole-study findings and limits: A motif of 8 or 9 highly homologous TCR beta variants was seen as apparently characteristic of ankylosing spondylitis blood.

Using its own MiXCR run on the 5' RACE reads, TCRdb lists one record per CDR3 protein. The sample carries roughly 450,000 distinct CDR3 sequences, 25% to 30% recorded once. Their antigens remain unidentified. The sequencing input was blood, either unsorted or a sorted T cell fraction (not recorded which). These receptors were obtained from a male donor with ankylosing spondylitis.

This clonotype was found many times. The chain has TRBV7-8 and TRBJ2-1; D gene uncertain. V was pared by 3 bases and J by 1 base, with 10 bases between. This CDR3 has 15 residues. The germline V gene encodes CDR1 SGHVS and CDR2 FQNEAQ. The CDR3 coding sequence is TGTGCCAGCAGCTTTTCCCCAGATTCCTACAATGAGCAGTTCTTC. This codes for CASSFSPDSYNEQFF. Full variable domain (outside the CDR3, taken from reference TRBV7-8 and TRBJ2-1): GAGVSQSPRYKVAKRGQDVALRCDPISGHVSLFWYQQALGQGPEFLTYFQNEAQLDKSGLPSDRFFAERPEGSVSTLKIQRTQQEDSAVYLCASSFSPDSYNEQFFGPGTRLTVL.

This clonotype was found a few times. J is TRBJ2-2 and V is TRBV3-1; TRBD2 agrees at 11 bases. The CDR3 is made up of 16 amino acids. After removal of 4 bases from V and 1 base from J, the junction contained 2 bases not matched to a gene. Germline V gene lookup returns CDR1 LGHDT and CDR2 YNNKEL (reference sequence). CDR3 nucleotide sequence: TGTGCCAGCAGCCGGACTAGCGGGCGGAACACCGGGGAGCTGTTTTTT. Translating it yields CASSRTSGRNTGELFF.

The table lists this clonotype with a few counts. The CDR3 nucleotides read TGTGCCAGCAGTCTTGGGGGCTTCGCCCAAGCCAAAAACATTCAGTACTTC. Protein sequence: CASSLGGFAQAKNIQYF. The rearrangement links TRBV12-3 or TRBV12-4 to TRBJ2-4, with D maybe TRBD1 (6 bases). V gave up 5 bases and J gave up 0 bases, with 17 bases separating them. The CDR3 is 17 amino acids.

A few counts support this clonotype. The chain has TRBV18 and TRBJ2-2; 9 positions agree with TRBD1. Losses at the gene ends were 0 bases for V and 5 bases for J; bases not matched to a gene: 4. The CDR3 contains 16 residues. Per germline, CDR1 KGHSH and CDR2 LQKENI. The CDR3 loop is CASSPPGQGGTGELFF. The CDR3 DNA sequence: TGTGCCAGCTCACCACCGGGACAGGGAGGAACCGGGGAGCTGTTTTTT.

For the CDR3, the DNA is TGTGCCAGCAGCTTTGTACTAGCGGGAGCGGGCACCGGGGAGCTGTTTTTT. It codes for CASSFVLAGAGTGELFF. The chain is built from TRBV7-2 and TRBJ2-2; TRBD2 agrees at 11 bases. Germline trimming cut 3 bases from V and 4 bases from J; bases unmatched to any gene: 7. This CDR3 has 17 amino acids. Per the germline V gene, CDR1 is SGHTA and CDR2 is FQGNSA.

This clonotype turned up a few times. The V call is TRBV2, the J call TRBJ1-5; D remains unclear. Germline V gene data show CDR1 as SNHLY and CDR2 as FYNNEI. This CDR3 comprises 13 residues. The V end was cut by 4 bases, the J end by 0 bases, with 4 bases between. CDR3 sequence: CASSVHSNQPQHF. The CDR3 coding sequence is TGTGCCAGCAGTGTCCATAGCAATCAGCCCCAGCATTTT.

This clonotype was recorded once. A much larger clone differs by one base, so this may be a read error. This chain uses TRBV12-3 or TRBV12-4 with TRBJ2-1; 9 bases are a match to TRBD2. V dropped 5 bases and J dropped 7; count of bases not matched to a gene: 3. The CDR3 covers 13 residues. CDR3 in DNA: TGTGCCAGCAGTGGGACTAGCAGGAATGAGCAGTTCTTC. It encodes CASSGTSRNEQFF.

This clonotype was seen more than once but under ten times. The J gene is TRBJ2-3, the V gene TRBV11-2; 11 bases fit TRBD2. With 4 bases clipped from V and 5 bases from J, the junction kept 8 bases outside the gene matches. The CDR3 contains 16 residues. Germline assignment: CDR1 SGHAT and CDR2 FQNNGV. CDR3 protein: CASSSRLAGGIDTQYF. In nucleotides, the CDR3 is TGTGCCAGCAGCTCCCGGCTAGCGGGAGGTATAGATACGCAGTATTTT. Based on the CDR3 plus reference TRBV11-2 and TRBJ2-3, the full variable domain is EAGVAQSPRYKIIEKRQSVAFWCNPISGHATLYWYQQILGQGPKLLIQFQNNGVVDDSQLPKDRFSAERLKGVDSTLKIQPAKLEDSAVYLCASSSRLAGGIDTQYFGPGTRLTVL.

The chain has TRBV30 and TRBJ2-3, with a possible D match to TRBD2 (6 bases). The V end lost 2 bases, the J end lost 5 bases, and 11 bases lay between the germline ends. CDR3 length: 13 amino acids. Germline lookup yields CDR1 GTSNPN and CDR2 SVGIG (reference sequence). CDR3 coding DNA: TGTGCCTGGAGTAAGGGAGCGGGAGATACGCAGTATTTT. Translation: CAWSKGAGDTQYF.

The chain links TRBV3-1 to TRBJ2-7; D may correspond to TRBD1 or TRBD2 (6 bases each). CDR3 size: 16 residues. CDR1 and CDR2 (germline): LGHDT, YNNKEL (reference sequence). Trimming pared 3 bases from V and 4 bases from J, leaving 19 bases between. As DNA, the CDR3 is TGTGCCAGCAGCCACCGCAGGGGAGGCGGCCCATACGAGCAGTACTTC. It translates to CASSHRRGGGPYEQYF.

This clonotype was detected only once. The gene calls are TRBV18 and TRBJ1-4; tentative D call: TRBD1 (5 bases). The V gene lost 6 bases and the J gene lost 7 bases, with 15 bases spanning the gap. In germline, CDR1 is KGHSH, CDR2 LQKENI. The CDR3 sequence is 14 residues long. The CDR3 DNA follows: TGTGCCAGCTCTCACGGTGGGGGAGGTGAAAAACTGTTTTTT. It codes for CASSHGGGGEKLFF.

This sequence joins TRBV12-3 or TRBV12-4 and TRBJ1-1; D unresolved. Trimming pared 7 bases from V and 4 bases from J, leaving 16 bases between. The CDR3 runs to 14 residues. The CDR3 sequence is CASTPTDSSTEAFF. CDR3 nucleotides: TGTGCCAGCACCCCGACCGACTCGAGCACTGAAGCTTTCTTT.

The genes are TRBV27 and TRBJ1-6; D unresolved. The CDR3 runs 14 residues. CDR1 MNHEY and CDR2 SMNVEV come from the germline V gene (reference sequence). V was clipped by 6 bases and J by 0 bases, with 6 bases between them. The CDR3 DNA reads TGTGCCAGCAGCCCATACTCCTATAATTCACCCCTCCACTTT. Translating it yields CASSPYSYNSPLHF.

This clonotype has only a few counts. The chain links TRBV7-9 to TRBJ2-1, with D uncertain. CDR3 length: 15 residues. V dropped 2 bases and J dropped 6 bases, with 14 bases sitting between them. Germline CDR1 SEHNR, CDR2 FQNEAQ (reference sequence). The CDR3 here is CASSLSLPSANEQFF. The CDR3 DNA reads TGTGCCAGCAGCTTAAGTTTGCCGTCGGCCAATGAGCAGTTCTTC.

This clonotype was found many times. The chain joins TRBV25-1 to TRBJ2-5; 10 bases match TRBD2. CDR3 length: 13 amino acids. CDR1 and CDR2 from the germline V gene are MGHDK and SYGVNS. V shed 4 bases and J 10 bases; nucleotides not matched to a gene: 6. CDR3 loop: CASSVGSGRIQYF. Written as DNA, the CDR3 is TGTGCCAGCAGTGTTGGTAGCGGGAGGATCCAGTACTTC.

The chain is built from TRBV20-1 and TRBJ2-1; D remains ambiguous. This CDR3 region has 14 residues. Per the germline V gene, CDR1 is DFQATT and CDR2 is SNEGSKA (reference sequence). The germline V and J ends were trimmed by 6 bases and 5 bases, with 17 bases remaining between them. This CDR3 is CSARSQKKDNEQFF. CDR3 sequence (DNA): TGCAGTGCCCGTAGTCAGAAGAAAGACAATGAGCAGTTCTTC.

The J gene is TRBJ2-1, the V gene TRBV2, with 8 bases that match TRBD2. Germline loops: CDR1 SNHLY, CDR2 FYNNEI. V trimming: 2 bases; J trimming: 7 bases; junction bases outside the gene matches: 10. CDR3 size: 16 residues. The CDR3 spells CASSEMGREGGNEQFF. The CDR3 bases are TGTGCCAGCAGTGAAATGGGCCGGGAGGGGGGTAATGAGCAGTTCTTC. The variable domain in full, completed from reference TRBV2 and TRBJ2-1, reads EPEVTQTPSHQVTQMGQEVILRCVPISNHLYFYWYRQILGQKVEFLVSFYNNEISEKSEIFDDQFSVERPDGSNFTLKIRSTKLEDSAMYFCASSEMGREGGNEQFFGPGTRLTVL.

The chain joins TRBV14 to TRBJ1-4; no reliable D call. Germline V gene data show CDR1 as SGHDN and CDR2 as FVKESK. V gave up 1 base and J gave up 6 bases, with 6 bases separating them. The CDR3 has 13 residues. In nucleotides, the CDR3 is TGTGCCAGCAGCCAAGTCGTATATGAAAAACTGTTTTTT. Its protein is CASSQVVYEKLFF.

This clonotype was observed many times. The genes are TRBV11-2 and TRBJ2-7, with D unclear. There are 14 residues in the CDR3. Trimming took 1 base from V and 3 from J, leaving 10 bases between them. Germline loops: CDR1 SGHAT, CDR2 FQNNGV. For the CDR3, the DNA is TGTGCCAGCAGCTTAGCGGGCACTATCTACGAGCAGTACGTC. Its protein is CASSLAGTIYEQYV.

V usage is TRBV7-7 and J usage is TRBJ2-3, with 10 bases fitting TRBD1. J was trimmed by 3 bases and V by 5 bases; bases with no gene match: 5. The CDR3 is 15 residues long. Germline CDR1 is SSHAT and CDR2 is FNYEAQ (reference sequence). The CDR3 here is CASSMLDRGTDTQYF. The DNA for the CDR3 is TGTGCCAGCAGCATGCTGGACAGGGGGACAGATACGCAGTATTTT.

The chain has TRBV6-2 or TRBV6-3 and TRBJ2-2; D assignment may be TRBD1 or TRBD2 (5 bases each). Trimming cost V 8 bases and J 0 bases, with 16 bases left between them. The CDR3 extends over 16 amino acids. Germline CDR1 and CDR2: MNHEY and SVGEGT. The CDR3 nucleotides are TGTGCCAGCCTCCACCCAGGGAGACCGAACACCGGGGAGCTGTTTTTT. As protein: CASLHPGRPNTGELFF.